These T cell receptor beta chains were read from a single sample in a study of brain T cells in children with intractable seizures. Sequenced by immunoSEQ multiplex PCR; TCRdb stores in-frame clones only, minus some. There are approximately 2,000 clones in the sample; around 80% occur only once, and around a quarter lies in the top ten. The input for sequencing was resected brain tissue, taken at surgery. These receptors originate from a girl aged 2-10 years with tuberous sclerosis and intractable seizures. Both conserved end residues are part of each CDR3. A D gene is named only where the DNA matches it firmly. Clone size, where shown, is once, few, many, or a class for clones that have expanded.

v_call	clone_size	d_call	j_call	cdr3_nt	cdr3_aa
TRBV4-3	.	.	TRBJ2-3	TGCGCCAGCAGCCAAGCCCCTATTAGCACAGATACGCAGTATTTT	CASSQAPISTDTQYF
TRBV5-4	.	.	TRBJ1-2	TGTGCCAGCAGCTTGGGGGCGCAGCAGGGCTATGGCTACACCTTC	CASSLGAQQGYGYTF
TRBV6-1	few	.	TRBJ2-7	TGTGCCAGCAGTGAATCTGCAGTTTTGTGGCAGTACTTC	CASSESAVLWQYF
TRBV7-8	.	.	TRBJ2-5	TGTGCCAGCAGCCGTGGGGGGTTAGAGACCCAGTACTTC	CASSRGGLETQYF
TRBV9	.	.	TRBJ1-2	TGTGCCAGCAGCGTAGCGGGGGTAAACTATGGCTACACCTTC	CASSVAGVNYGYTF
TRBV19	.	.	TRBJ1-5	TGTGCCAGTAGTACCGTCTCCAGGGGTTGGGAGCCCCAGCATTTT	CASSTVSRGWEPQHF
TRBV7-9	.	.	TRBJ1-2	TGTGCCAGCAGCCCCCAGGAGATAGATGGCTACACCTTC	CASSPQEIDGYTF
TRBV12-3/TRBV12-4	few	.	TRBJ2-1	TGTGCCAGCAGAGGGGGTGGTGAGCAGTTCTTC	CASRGGGEQFF
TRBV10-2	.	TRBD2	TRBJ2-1	TGCGCCAGCAGGGCGGGGGGGTCCAATGAGCAGTTCTTC	CASRAGGSNEQFF
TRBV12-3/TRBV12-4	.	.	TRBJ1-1	TGTGCCAGCAGTTCCCTGGGTTATGAAGCTTTCTTT	CASSSLGYEAFF
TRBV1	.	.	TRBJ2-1	TGCACCAGCAAGGGGGATTCCTACAATGAGCAGTTCTTC	CTSKGDSYNEQFF
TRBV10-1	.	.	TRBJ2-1	TGCGCCAGCAGTGTACGGGGAGACTACAATGAGCAGTTCTTC	CASSVRGDYNEQFF
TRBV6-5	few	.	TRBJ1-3	TGTGCCAGCATTTCGTTGGGAGGAACTGGAAACACCATATATTTT	CASISLGGTGNTIYF
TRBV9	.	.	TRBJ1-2	TGTGCCAGCAGCCCCCGCCGGGGGCCTAACTATGGCTACACCTTC	CASSPRRGPNYGYTF
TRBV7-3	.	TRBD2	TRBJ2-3	TGTGCCAGCAGCCCGCTAGCGGGGGCCGCAGATACGCAGTATTTT	CASSPLAGAADTQYF
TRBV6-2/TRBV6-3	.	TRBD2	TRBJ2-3	TGTGCCAGCAGTCTTACTAGCGGGGGGATGGATACGCAGTATTTT	CASSLTSGGMDTQYF
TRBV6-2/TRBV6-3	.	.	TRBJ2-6	TGTGCCAGCAGTTACCGACACTCTGGGGCCAACGTCCTGACTTTC	CASSYRHSGANVLTF
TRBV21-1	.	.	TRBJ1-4	TGTGCCAGCAGCGCCTCTTGGTTAATGAACGACGGGCTGTTTTTT	CASSASWLMNDGLFF
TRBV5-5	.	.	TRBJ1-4	TGTGCCAGCAGCTTGCTCGCAGATACTAATGAAAAACTGTTTTTT	CASSLLADTNEKLFF
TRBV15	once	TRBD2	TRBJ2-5	TGTGCCACCAGCAGAGCGACGGGAGGGGGAGAGACCCAGTACTTC	CATSRATGGGETQYF
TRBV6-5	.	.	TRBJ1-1	TGTGCCAGCAGTTACGAGTGGGGTTCTGAAGCTTTCTTT	CASSYEWGSEAFF
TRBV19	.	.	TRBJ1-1	TGTGCCAGTATTCCCGTCGGGGGGAACACTGAAGCTTTCTTT	CASIPVGGNTEAFF
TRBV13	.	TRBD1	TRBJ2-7	TGTGCCAGCAGCTTAGGTGAGGGGGCGAGGGTAAACGAGCAGTACTTC	CASSLGEGARVNEQYF
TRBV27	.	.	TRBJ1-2	TGTGCCAGCAGTCCGTCTACAGCAAACTATGGCTACACCTTC	CASSPSTANYGYTF
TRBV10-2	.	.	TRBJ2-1	TGCGCCAGCAGTGAAACCAGGAATGAGCAGTTCTTC	CASSETRNEQFF
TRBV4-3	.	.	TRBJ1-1	TGCGCCAGCAGCCAACTCCTGACCACTGAAGCTTTCTTT	CASSQLLTTEAFF
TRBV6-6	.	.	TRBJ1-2	TGTGCCAGCAGTTACAGTATCTTCGATGGCTACACCTTC	CASSYSIFDGYTF
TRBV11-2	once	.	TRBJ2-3	TGTGCCAGCAGCTTAAACAACCGAGATCTAGTAACTAGCACAGATACGCAGTATTTT	CASSLNNRDLVTSTDTQYF
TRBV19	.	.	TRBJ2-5	TGTGCCAGTAGTATAGGGGTCCGAGGGGGAGAGACCCAGTACTTC	CASSIGVRGGETQYF
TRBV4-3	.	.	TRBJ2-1	TGCGCCAGCAGCCCCTCAACAAGCTCCTACAATGAGCAGTTCTTC	CASSPSTSSYNEQFF
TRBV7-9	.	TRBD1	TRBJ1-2	TGTGCCAGCAGCTCCGGGGGGACAGCTAACTATGGCTACACCTTC	CASSSGGTANYGYTF
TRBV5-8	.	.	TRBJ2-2	TGTGCCAGCAGCACCCGGGACACCCACACCGGGGAGCTGTTTTTT	CASSTRDTHTGELFF
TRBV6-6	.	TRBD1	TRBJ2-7	TGTGCCAGCAGTTACGACAGGGGAATCTCCGAGCAGTACTTC	CASSYDRGISEQYF
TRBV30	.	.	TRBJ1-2	TGTGCCTGGAGTGTACGGCTGAAGGATGGCTACACCTTC	CAWSVRLKDGYTF